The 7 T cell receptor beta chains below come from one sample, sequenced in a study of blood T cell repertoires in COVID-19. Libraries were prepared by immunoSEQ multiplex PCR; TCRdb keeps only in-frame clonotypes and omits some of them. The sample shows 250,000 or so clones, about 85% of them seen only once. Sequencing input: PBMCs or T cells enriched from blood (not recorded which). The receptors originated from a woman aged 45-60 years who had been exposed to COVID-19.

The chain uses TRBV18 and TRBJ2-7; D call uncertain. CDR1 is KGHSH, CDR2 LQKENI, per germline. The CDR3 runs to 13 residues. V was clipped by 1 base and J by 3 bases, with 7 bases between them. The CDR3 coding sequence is TGTGCCAGCTCACCACATCCGGGCTACGAGCAGTACTTC. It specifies CASSPHPGYEQYF.

This CDR3 reads CASSLDPIGPAGEDTQYF. In DNA, the CDR3 is TGTGCCAGCAGCTTAGACCCCATAGGACCAGCGGGGGAGGATACGCAGTATTTT. This rearrangement joins TRBV11-2 to TRBJ2-3, with 8 bases matching TRBD2. J gave up 6 bases and V 0 bases, and 14 bases lay outside the gene matches. The CDR3 sequence is 18 residues long. CDR1 is SGHAT and CDR2 is FQNNGV in the germline V gene. The whole variable domain, filled in from reference TRBV11-2 and TRBJ2-3, reads EAGVAQSPRYKIIEKRQSVAFWCNPISGHATLYWYQQILGQGPKLLIQFQNNGVVDDSQLPKDRFSAERLKGVDSTLKIQPAKLEDSAVYLCASSLDPIGPAGEDTQYFGPGTRLTVL.

CDR3 amino acids: CSVLKGGFNNYGYTF. The CDR3 DNA follows: TGCAGCGTTCTTAAGGGAGGATTTAATAACTATGGCTACACCTTC. The chain couples TRBV29-1 to TRBJ1-2; unclear D gene. Germline lookup yields CDR1 SQVTM and CDR2 ANQGSEA. The ends were cut back, 5 bases at V and 1 base at J, with 17 bases in the middle. The CDR3 covers 15 residues.

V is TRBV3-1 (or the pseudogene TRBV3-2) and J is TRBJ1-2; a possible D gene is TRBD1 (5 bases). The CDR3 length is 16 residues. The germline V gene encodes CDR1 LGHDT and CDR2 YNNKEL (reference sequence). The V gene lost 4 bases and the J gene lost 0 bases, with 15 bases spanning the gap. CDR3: CASSPRRGPPNYGYTF. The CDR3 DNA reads TGTGCCAGCAGCCCCCGAAGGGGTCCTCCTAACTATGGCTACACCTTC.

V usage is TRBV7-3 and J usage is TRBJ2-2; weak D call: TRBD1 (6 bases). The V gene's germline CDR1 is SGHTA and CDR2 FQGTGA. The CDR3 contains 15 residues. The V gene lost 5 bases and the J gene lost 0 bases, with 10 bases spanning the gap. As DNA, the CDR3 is TGTGCCAGCAGCCTACAGGGTTCGAACACCGGGGAGCTGTTTTTT. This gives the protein CASSLQGSNTGELFF.

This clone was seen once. DNA for the CDR3: TGTGCCAGTAGCCATGGGGCCGGAGATACGCAGTATTTT. Translating gives CASSHGAGDTQYF. The rearrangement uses TRBV19 and TRBJ2-3, with D perhaps matching TRBD1 (5 bases). Trimming took 6 bases from V and 5 from J, leaving 12 bases between them. The CDR3 contains 13 residues. Germline loops: CDR1 LNHDA, CDR2 SQIVND (reference sequence).

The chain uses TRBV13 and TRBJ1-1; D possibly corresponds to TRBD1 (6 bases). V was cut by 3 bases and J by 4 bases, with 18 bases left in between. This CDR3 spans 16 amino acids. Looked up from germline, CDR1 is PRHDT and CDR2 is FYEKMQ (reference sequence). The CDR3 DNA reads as TGTGCCAGCAGCTTCCTATGGGGTACCAGGGGCACTGAAGCTTTCTTT. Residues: CASSFLWGTRGTEAFF.